The 10 T cell receptor beta chains given below trace back to one sample, sequenced in a study of HIV-infected patients and healthy controls. Follow-up blood was drawn about 14 weeks, roughly three months, after antiretroviral therapy began. Whole blood was used without fractionation, so all unsorted peripheral T cells were included. Alpha and beta constant-region primers primed reverse transcription of about 470 ng RNA. Alpha and beta chain libraries were made separately by chain-specific third strand synthesis with multiplexing indices. TCRdb reprocessed the 5' RACE reads via MiXCR and lists one record per CDR3 protein. The table shows some 20,000 distinct CDR3 sequences, with 8% to 10% occurring only once. Sample: blood, taken during antiretroviral therapy. The receptors come from an adult with HIV infection.

This clonotype appeared many times. The junction does not match germline at one end; this may be a read error. V is TRBV6-2 or TRBV6-3 and J is TRBJ2-3; 7 bases agree with TRBD1. The CDR3 runs to 13 residues. Germline V gene sequence: CDR1 MNHEY, CDR2 SVGEGT. DNA for the CDR3: TGTGCCGGCAGAAAACAGGGGTCAGATACGCAGTATTTT. Translating it yields CAGRKQGSDTQYF.

This clonotype was counted at least ten times. The V gene is TRBV29-1, the J gene TRBJ2-5; no firm D call. The CDR3 length is 10 residues. Per germline, CDR1 SQVTM and CDR2 ANQGSEA. V was trimmed by 5 bases and J by 3 bases, leaving 4 bases between them. CDR3 protein: CSVFEETQYF. The CDR3 DNA is TGCAGCGTTTTTGAAGAGACCCAGTACTTC.

This clonotype was seen at least ten times. The chain carries TRBV27 and TRBJ1-2, with a weak D call TRBD1 (5 bases). V was pared by 5 bases and J by 7 bases, with 23 bases between. Germline CDR1 is MNHEY and CDR2 is SMNVEV (reference sequence). The CDR3 is made up of 16 amino acids. The DNA of the CDR3 is TGTGCCAGCAGTGCCTGGGACTCCCGCACCGGCGTTGGCTACACCTTC. This sequence encodes CASSAWDSRTGVGYTF.

This clonotype has a count of ten or more. The rearrangement links TRBV28 to TRBJ1-5; D gene uncertain. CDR1 and CDR2 from the germline V gene are MDHEN and SYDVKM. V gave up 5 bases and J gave up 0 bases, with 14 bases separating them. The CDR3 covers 16 residues. CDR3 in amino acids: CASSRYAEYSNQPQHF. The CDR3 nucleotides are TGTGCCAGCAGTCGGTATGCAGAATATAGCAATCAGCCCCAGCATTTT.

The chain combines TRBV18 with TRBJ2-3; the match to TRBD2 covers 11 bases. Germline-derived CDR1 and CDR2 are KGHSH and LQKENI. With V trimmed by 1 base and J by 0 bases, 3 bases remained unmatched. This CDR3 region has 17 residues. CDR3 residues: CASSPRLAGQSTDTQYF. In nucleotides, the CDR3 is TGTGCCAGCTCACCACGACTAGCGGGGCAAAGCACAGATACGCAGTATTTT.

This clonotype has at least ten counts. This chain uses TRBV24-1 with TRBJ2-3; 12 nucleotides line up with TRBD2. This CDR3 has 14 amino acids. J was trimmed by 6 bases and V by 12 bases; bases with no gene match: 9. Germline V CDR1 and CDR2: KGHDR, SFDVKD. The CDR3 sequence: CAPKTSGSMDTQYF. For the CDR3, the DNA is TGTGCCCCCAAGACTAGCGGGAGTATGGATACGCAGTATTTT.

The table lists this clonotype with many counts. The chain uses TRBV19 and TRBJ1-1, with 12 bases matching TRBD1. This CDR3 spans 17 amino acids. V lost 6 bases to trimming and J lost 3 bases; unmatched junction nucleotides: 11. Germline CDR1 reads LNHDA; CDR2 reads SQIVND (reference sequence). The CDR3 spells CASRPRDRGQLDTEAFF. The CDR3 DNA reads TGTGCCAGTAGGCCGCGGGACAGGGGGCAATTGGACACTGAAGCTTTCTTT.

This clonotype was counted many times. The chain has TRBV11-2 and TRBJ2-5; maybe TRBD2 (5 bases). CDR3 length equals 14 residues. Germline V CDR1 and CDR2: SGHAT, FQNNGV. V shed 1 base and J shed 2 bases, with 8 bases lying between them. CDR3 region: CASSLAGGQETQYF. DNA of the CDR3: TGTGCCAGCAGCTTAGCAGGAGGACAAGAGACCCAGTACTTC.

The sample holds many counts of this clonotype. The V call is TRBV29-1, the J call TRBJ1-4; D is unresolved. Germline CDR1 is SQVTM and CDR2 is ANQGSEA. V lost 6 bases to trimming and J lost 5 bases, with 7 bases between them. This CDR3 spans 11 amino acids. The CDR3: CSVWLNEKLFF. As DNA, the CDR3 is TGCAGCGTCTGGTTAAATGAAAAACTGTTTTTT.

This clonotype appeared many times. The chain recombines TRBV6-2 or TRBV6-3 with TRBJ1-1; maybe TRBD1 (5 bases). The germline V gene has CDR1 MNHEY and CDR2 SVGEGT. The length of the CDR3 is 14 residues. Trimming removed 6 bases at V and 0 bases at J, with 11 bases between. The CDR3 sequence: CASRPAGLNTEAFF. CDR3 nucleotides: TGTGCCAGCAGACCCGCAGGGTTGAACACTGAAGCTTTCTTT.